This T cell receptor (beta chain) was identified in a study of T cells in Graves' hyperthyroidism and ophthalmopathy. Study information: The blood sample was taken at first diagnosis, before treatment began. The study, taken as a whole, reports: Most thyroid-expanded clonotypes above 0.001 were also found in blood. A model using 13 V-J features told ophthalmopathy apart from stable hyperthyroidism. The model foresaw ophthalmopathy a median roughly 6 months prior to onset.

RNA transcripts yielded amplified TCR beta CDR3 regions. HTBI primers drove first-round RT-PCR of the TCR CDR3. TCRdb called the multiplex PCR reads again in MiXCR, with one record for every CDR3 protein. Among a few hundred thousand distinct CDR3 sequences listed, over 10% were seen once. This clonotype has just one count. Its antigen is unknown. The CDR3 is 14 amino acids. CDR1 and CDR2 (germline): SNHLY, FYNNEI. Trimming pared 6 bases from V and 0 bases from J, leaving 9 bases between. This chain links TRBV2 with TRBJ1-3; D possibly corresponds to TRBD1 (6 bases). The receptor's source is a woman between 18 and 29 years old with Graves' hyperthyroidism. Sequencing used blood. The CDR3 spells CASRKGGSGNTIYF. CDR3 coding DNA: TGTGCCAGCAGGAAGGGGGGCTCTGGAAACACCATATATTTT.